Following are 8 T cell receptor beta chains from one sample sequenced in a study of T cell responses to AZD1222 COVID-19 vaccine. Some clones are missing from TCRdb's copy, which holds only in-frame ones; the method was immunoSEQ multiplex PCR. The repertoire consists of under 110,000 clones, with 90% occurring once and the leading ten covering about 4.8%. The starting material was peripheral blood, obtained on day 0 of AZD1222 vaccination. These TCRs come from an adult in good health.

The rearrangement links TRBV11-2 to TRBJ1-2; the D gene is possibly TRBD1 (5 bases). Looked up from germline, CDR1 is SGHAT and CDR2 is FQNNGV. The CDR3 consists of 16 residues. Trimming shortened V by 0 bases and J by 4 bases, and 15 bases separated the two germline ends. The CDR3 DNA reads TGTGCCAGCAGCTTAGACCCGGAGGGGTACGGCTATGGCTACACCTTC. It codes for CASSLDPEGYGYGYTF.

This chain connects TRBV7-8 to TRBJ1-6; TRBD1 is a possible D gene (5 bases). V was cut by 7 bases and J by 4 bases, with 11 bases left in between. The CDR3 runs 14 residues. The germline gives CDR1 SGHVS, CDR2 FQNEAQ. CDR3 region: CASTRGTYNSPLHF. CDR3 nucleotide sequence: TGTGCCAGCACGAGGGGCACGTATAATTCACCCCTCCACTTT.

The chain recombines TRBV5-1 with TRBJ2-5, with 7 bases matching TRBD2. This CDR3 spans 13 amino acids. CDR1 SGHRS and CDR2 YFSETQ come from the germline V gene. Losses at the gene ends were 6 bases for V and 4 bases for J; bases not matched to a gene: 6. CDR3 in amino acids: CASTRGEGETQYF. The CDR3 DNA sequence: TGCGCCAGCACCCGGGGGGAGGGAGAGACCCAGTACTTC. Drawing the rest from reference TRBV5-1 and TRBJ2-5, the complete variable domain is KAGVTQTPRYLIKTRGQQVTLSCSPISGHRSVSWYQQTPGQGLQFLFEYFSETQRNKGNFPGRFSGRQFSNSRSEMNVSTLELGDSALYLCASTRGEGETQYFGPGTRLLVL.

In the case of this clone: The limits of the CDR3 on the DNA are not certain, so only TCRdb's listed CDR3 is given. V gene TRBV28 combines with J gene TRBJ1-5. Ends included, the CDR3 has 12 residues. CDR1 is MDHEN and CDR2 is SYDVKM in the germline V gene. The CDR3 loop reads CASTTVAEPQHF.

The CDR3 DNA sequence: TGTGCCAGCTCACCTGCCGGGACGGATTATGGCTACACCTTC. Translating it yields CASSPAGTDYGYTF. This chain joins TRBV18 and TRBJ1-2; a possible D gene is TRBD1 (5 bases). The CDR3 spans 14 residues. V was cut by 3 bases and J by 5 bases, with 13 bases left in between. In germline, CDR1 is KGHSH, CDR2 LQKENI.

This chain's CDR3 is CASRDTSTGQYF. For the CDR3, the DNA is TGTGCCAGCCGGGACACATCAACGGGGCAGTACTTC. The V gene is TRBV6-5, the J gene TRBJ2-7, with D possibly being TRBD1 (6 bases). Germline V gene sequence: CDR1 MNHEY, CDR2 SVGAGI. V lost 8 bases and J 9 bases, leaving 17 bases between the germline ends. This CDR3 is built from 12 residues.

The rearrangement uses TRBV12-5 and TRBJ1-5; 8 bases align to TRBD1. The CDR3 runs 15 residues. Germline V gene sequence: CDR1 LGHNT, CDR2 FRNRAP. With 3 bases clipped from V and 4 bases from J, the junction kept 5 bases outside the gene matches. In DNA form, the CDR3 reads TGTGCTAGTGGTTTTACAGGGGGAAGGAATCAGCCCCAGCATTTT. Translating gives CASGFTGGRNQPQHF.

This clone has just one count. The CDR3 bases are TGTGCCAGCAGGGCCGGGACTAGCAGAAGCACAGATACGCAGTATTTT. Residues: CASRAGTSRSTDTQYF. The rearrangement joins TRBV7-9 to TRBJ2-3; 9 bases match TRBD2. This CDR3 is built from 16 residues. The germline V gene has CDR1 SEHNR and CDR2 FQNEAQ (reference sequence). The V segment lost 6 bases and the J segment 0 bases; nucleotides outside the gene matches: 7.